What follows describes a single T cell receptor beta chain. Its antigen target is currently unknown. Base-call qualities are not available, and no considerably larger clone is one nucleotide away. The germline V gene (reference sequence) yields LGHDT for CDR1 and YNNKEL for CDR2. The CDR3 runs 17 residues from the cysteine to the phenylalanine. The DNA shown is the 51-base CDR3, in frame from base 1. V sheds 5 bases and J sheds 13 bases, leaving 30 bases between their ends. This sample is drawn from a study of kidney transplant recipient with SARS-CoV-2 infection (dated by TCRdb to about 2021). Sequencing instrument: Illumina MiSeq. The peripheral T cell repertoire was profiled for human TCRbeta genes. The original pipeline was this. To account for variability over time, differences in clonotype abundance were tested using beta-binomial modelling. Expanded clonotypes were screened against the ImmuneCODE reference database of SARS-CoV-2-associated TCRs and were mapped to viral genome regions. Additional repertoire analyses examined TRBV gene usage, CDR3 length, CDR3 amino acid overlap between time points, distributions of clonotype abundance, and Jaccard similarity. The public reads were reanalyzed by TCRdb: fastp trimming at Q25, MiXCR alignment, in-frame beta chains only. Entries are consolidated by CDR3 protein sequence, retaining the most common genes and DNA. These V and J calls rely on TCRdb rather than the paper's analysis. In all, the sample holds 200,000 to 300,000 distinct CDR3 sequences, and 29% of those were seen once. Almost 7.5% of the sample goes to the ten largest clones.

This specimen's time point label, per the study, means: pre-pandemic baseline sample and day 111 after first positive SARS-CoV-2 test. The chain joins TRBV3-1 to TRBJ2-4; the D gene cannot be resolved reliably. The sequences come from a blood sample, collected at baseline and between days 110 and 120 from a kidney transplant recipient. The TCR comes from a male patient in his thirties who had COVID-19 and was a kidney transplant recipient. After a transplant, some of the T cells may come from the graft donor. The DNA reads as follows: TGTGCCAGCAGCGAAATTGTTCCCATTTCTTTCTCTGAGGCCCAGTACTTC. This is translated as CASSEIVPISFSEAQYF.